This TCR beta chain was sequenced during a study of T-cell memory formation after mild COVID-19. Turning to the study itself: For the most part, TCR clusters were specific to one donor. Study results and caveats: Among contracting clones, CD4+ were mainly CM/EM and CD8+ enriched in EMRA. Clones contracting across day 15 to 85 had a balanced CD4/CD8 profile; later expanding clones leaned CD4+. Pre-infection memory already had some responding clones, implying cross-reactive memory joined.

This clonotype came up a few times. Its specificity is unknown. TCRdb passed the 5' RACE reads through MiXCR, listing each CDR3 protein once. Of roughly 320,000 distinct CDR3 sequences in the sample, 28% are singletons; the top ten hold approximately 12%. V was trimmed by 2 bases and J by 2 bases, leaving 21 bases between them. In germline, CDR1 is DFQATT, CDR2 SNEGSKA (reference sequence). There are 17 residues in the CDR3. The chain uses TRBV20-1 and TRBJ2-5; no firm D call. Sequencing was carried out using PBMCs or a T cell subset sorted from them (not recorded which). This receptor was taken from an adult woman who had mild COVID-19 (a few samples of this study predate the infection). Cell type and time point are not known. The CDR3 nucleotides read TGCAGTGCTAGAAGCGAACGAAAGGACCACCCTCAAGAGACCCAGTACTTC. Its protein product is CSARSERKDHPQETQYF.